One and the same sample provided the 22 T cell receptor beta chains below, sequenced in a study of T cells in Graves' hyperthyroidism and ophthalmopathy. Amplified TCR beta CDR3 regions came from RNA transcripts. A set of HTBI primers served as the primers for a first-round RT-PCR of the TCR CDR3. MiXCR, applied by TCRdb to the multiplex PCR reads, yields one record per CDR3 protein. The sample holds hundreds of thousands of distinct CDR3 sequences, roughly a sixth seen once. The sample taken for sequencing was blood. These receptors originate from a woman in her forties or fifties with Graves' hyperthyroidism that later progressed to Graves' ophthalmopathy.

This clonotype showed up just once. The chain couples TRBV29-1 to TRBJ2-3; D may be TRBD1 or TRBD2 (5 bases each). Per germline, CDR1 SQVTM and CDR2 ANQGSEA. The CDR3 consists of 15 residues. V lost 0 bases and J lost 8, with 18 bases in between. CDR3: CSVEDTATEEGTQYF. The CDR3, as DNA: TGCAGCGTTGAAGATACCGCGACAGAAGAGGGTACGCAGTATTTT.

V usage is TRBV12-3 or TRBV12-4 and J usage is TRBJ2-2; D is undetermined. V was pared by 2 bases and J by 9 bases, with 13 bases between. The CDR3 contains 14 residues. The CDR3 DNA sequence: TGTGCCAGCAGTTTAACTGATATGGGTTGGGAGCTGTTTTTT. Residues: CASSLTDMGWELFF.

This clonotype was counted ten times or more. The chain is built from TRBV3-1 and TRBJ2-1, with D perhaps assigned TRBD1 or TRBD2 (5 bases each). The CDR3 totals 18 residues. Deletions cut 0 bases from V and 0 bases from J, with 15 bases between. The germline V gene has CDR1 LGHDT and CDR2 YNNKEL (reference sequence). The DNA of the CDR3 is TGTGCCAGCAGCCAAGATACCTGGGGGTATAGCTCCTACAATGAGCAGTTCTTC. This encodes CASSQDTWGYSSYNEQFF.

This clonotype was counted between two and nine times. The V gene is TRBV5-1, the J gene TRBJ1-2, with D possibly matching TRBD1 (5 bases). CDR1 is SGHRS and CDR2 is YFSETQ in the germline V gene. The CDR3 has 15 residues. V lost 3 bases and J 5 bases, leaving 17 bases between the germline ends. The CDR3 spells CASSSGTANFYGYTF. In DNA, the CDR3 is TGCGCCAGCAGCTCCGGGACCGCTAACTTTTATGGCTACACCTTC.

This clonotype was seen ten or more times. The chain employs TRBV5-1 and TRBJ2-2; D possibly corresponds to TRBD2 (5 bases). Per germline, CDR1 SGHRS and CDR2 YFSETQ. V dropped 4 bases and J dropped 4 bases, with 11 bases sitting between them. This CDR3 contains 14 residues. The CDR3 loop reads CASSSSRGTGELFF. The CDR3 coding sequence is TGCGCCAGCAGCAGCAGCCGGGGCACCGGGGAGCTGTTTTTT. Variable domain in full (rest from reference TRBV5-1 and TRBJ2-2): KAGVTQTPRYLIKTRGQQVTLSCSPISGHRSVSWYQQTPGQGLQFLFEYFSETQRNKGNFPGRFSGRQFSNSRSEMNVSTLELGDSALYLCASSSSRGTGELFFGEGSRLTVL.

This clonotype was seen repeatedly, ten times or more. This chain uses TRBV18 with TRBJ1-1; no clear D. V dropped 3 bases and J dropped 8 bases, with 13 bases sitting between them. Per germline, CDR1 KGHSH and CDR2 LQKENI. This CDR3 contains 13 residues. In DNA, the CDR3 is TGTGCCAGCTCACCTGGTGGGGAGGTCGAAGCTTTCTTT. Amino acids: CASSPGGEVEAFF.

This clonotype has just a few counts. The rearrangement joins TRBV10-3 to TRBJ2-1, with 9 bases aligning to TRBD1. The germline V gene has CDR1 ENHRY and CDR2 SYGVKD. J gave up 6 bases and V 0 bases, and 3 bases lay outside the gene matches. The CDR3 runs 15 residues. CDR3 sequence (DNA): TGTGCCATCAGTGAGTCAAGGGACAGGGCCAATGAGCAGTTCTTC. Protein sequence: CAISESRDRANEQFF.

This clonotype was counted many times. The chain carries TRBV11-2 and TRBJ1-2; D call uncertain. Germline loops: CDR1 SGHAT, CDR2 FQNNGV. The CDR3 is 13 residues long. Trimming pared 2 bases from V and 2 bases from J, leaving 6 bases between. The CDR3 nucleotides read TGTGCCAGCAGCTTACCCTACAACTATGGCTACACCTTC. Amino acids: CASSLPYNYGYTF.

This clonotype was detected ten times or more. The V and J genes are TRBV24-1 and TRBJ1-5, with 7 bases that match TRBD1. The V segment lost 9 bases and the J segment 0 bases; nucleotides outside the gene matches: 4. The length of the CDR3 is 14 residues. Germline CDR1 is KGHDR and CDR2 is SFDVKD. CDR3 in amino acids: CATQGQNSNQPQHF. CDR3 nucleotides: TGTGCCACCCAGGGACAGAATAGCAATCAGCCCCAGCATTTT.

This clonotype has just a few counts. The chain couples TRBV6-1 to TRBJ2-4; 9 bases map to TRBD2. The CDR3 runs to 18 residues. Trimming removed 0 bases from V and 0 bases from J; junction bases left unmatched: 6. The germline CDR1 and CDR2 sequences are MNHNS and SASEGT. The CDR3 is CASSEAASGALAKNIQYF. CDR3 nucleotide sequence: TGTGCCAGCAGTGAAGCGGCTAGCGGGGCCTTAGCCAAAAACATTCAGTACTTC.

This clonotype occurred a few times. The rearrangement uses TRBV7-6 and TRBJ2-1; D assignment may be TRBD1 or TRBD2 (5 bases each). Germline V lookup: CDR1 SGHVS, CDR2 FNYEAQ. The CDR3 runs to 12 residues. Trimming stripped 4 bases from V and 6 bases from J, with 7 bases between. Written as DNA, the CDR3 is TGTGCCAGCAGCTGGGACCGCAATGAGCAGTTCTTC. Protein product: CASSWDRNEQFF.

The V call is TRBV5-5, the J call TRBJ1-2; D is possibly TRBD1 (5 bases). The CDR3 contains 15 residues. The V gene's germline CDR1 is SGHKS and CDR2 YYEKEE (reference sequence). V was clipped by 4 bases and J by 6 bases, with 19 bases between them. In DNA, the CDR3 is TGTGCCAGCAGCCCGCAGCCGGGGGGAGTACATGGCTACACCTTC. It translates to CASSPQPGGVHGYTF.

This clonotype was detected once. J is TRBJ1-6 and V is TRBV13; 8 nucleotides line up with TRBD1. Germline assignment: CDR1 PRHDT and CDR2 FYEKMQ (reference sequence). With 0 bases clipped from V and 8 bases from J, the junction kept 3 bases outside the gene matches. This CDR3 spans 15 amino acids. CDR3 residues: CASSLGRTGHSPLHF. Written as DNA, the CDR3 is TGTGCCAGCAGCTTAGGGCGGACAGGGCATTCACCCCTCCACTTT.

The V gene is TRBV10-1, the J gene TRBJ2-3; D uncertain. Germline V gene sequence: CDR1 WNHNN, CDR2 SYGVQD (reference sequence). CDR3 length: 16 residues. Trimming stripped 3 bases from V and 5 bases from J, with 18 bases between. The CDR3 DNA follows: TGCGCCAGCAGTGAACGGACCGTTATTGCCCAAGATACGCAGTATTTT. Protein sequence: CASSERTVIAQDTQYF.

This clonotype has more than one count but fewer than ten. The chain combines TRBV6-5 with TRBJ2-3; 9 positions match TRBD2. Germline trimming cut 0 bases from V and 5 bases from J; bases unmatched to any gene: 6. The germline V gene has CDR1 MNHEY and CDR2 SVGAGI. The CDR3 loop spans 16 amino acids. CDR3 in amino acids: CASSYSKRGVGDTQYF. CDR3 nucleotide sequence: TGTGCCAGCAGTTACTCGAAGCGGGGGGTAGGAGATACGCAGTATTTT.

This clonotype was found a few times. V usage is TRBV20-1 and J usage is TRBJ1-5; possible D gene TRBD1, 6 bases. This CDR3 is 14 amino acids long. V was shortened by 2 bases and J by 5 bases, with 13 bases between the two germline ends. Looked up from germline, CDR1 is DFQATT and CDR2 is SNEGSKA (reference sequence). The CDR3 is CSARKTGPYQPQHF. CDR3 in DNA: TGCAGTGCTAGAAAAACAGGGCCCTATCAGCCCCAGCATTTT.

This clonotype was picked up a small number of times. The chain couples TRBV20-1 to TRBJ1-1; the D is unclear. The CDR3 extends over 14 amino acids. The germline gives CDR1 DFQATT, CDR2 SNEGSKA (reference sequence). The germline V and J ends were trimmed by 4 bases and 1 base, with 13 bases remaining between them. The CDR3 region is CSAKSSVWNTEAFF. CDR3 nucleotides: TGCAGTGCTAAGTCTTCTGTTTGGAACACTGAAGCTTTCTTT.

J is TRBJ1-6 and V is TRBV6-1; 7 bases are shared with TRBD1. V was clipped by 6 bases and J by 8 bases; unmatched bases: 13. This CDR3 spans 16 amino acids. CDR1 MNHNS and CDR2 SASEGT come from the germline V gene. The CDR3 coding sequence is TGTGCCAGCAGCCCAGGGGGGGGAGAAGTTGATTCACCCCTCCACTTT. It specifies CASSPGGGEVDSPLHF.

Of note for this clonotype: A much larger clone is a single base away; this may be a read error. J is TRBJ1-1 and V is TRBV7-9, with no clear D. CDR3 length: 13 amino acids. CDR1 SEHNR and CDR2 FQNEAQ come from the germline V gene (reference sequence). The DNA for the CDR3 is TGTGCTAGCGGCTTAGAACGGGACACTGAAGCTTTCTTT. It is translated as CASGLERDTEAFF.

This clonotype was recorded at least ten times. J is TRBJ2-5 and V is TRBV12-3 or TRBV12-4; 8 bases line up with TRBD1. Trimming cost V 3 bases and J 2 bases; bases outside gene matches: 5. The CDR3 has 15 residues. The CDR3 sequence is CASSFGGTGQETQYF. DNA for the CDR3: TGTGCCAGCAGTTTCGGCGGGACAGGTCAAGAGACCCAGTACTTC.

The V and J genes are TRBV20-1 and TRBJ1-1; D gene ambiguous. V lost 6 bases to trimming and J lost 1 base, with 12 bases between them. Germline-derived CDR1 and CDR2 are DFQATT and SNEGSKA (reference sequence). The CDR3 loop spans 13 amino acids. CDR3 sequence reads: CSAYRASNTEAFF. The CDR3 DNA follows: TGCAGTGCCTACCGGGCTTCGAACACTGAAGCTTTCTTT.

This clonotype was observed a handful of times. This chain joins TRBV13 and TRBJ2-4; D perhaps matches TRBD2 (6 bases). Trimming removed 5 bases from V and 8 bases from J, with 22 bases in between. Germline values: CDR1 PRHDT, CDR2 FYEKMQ (reference sequence). This CDR3 spans 16 amino acids. The CDR3: CASSPPGGGTFDIQYF. DNA of the CDR3: TGTGCCAGCAGCCCCCCGGGTGGAGGGACCTTTGACATTCAGTACTTC.